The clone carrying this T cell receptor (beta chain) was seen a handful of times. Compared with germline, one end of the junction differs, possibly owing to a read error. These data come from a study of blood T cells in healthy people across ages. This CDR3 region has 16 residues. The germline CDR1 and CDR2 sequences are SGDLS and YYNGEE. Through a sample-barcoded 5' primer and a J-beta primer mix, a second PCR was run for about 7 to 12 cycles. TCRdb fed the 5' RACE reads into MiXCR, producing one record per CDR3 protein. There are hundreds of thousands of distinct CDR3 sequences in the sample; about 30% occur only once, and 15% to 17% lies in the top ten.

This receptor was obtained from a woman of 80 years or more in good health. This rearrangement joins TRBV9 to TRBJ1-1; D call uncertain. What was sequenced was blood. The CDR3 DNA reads TGTGCCAGCAGCCCCTTACCGAGTCGCAGGAACACTGGAGCTTTCTTT. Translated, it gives CASSPLPSRRNTGAFF. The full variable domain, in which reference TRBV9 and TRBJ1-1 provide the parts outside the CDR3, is DSGVTQTPKHLITATGQRVTLRCSPRSGDLSVYWYQQSLDQGLQFLIQYYNGEERAKGNILERFSAQQFPDLHSELNLSSLELGDSALYFCASSPLPSRRNTGAFFGQGTRLTVV.